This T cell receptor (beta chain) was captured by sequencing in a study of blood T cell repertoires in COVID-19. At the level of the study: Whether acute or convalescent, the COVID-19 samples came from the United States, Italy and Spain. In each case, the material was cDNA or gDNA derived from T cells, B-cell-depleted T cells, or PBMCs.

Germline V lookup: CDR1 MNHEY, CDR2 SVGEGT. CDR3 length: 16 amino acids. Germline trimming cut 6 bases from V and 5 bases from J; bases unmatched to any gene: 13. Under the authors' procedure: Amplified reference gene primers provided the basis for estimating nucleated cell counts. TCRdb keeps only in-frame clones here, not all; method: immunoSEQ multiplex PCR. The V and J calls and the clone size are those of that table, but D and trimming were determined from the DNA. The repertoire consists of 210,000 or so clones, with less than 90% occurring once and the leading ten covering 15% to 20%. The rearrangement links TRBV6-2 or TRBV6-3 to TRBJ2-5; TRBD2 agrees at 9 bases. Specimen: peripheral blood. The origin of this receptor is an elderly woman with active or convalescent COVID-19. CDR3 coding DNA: TGTGCCAGCAGCAGCGGGGGGCGGGGGAGATCGGAGACCCAGTACTTC. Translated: CASSSGGRGRSETQYF.